This is a list of T cell receptor beta chains from one sample in a study of blood T cells in healthy people across ages. Using its own MiXCR run on the 5' RACE reads, TCRdb lists one record per CDR3 protein. Here the sample spans about 650,000 distinct CDR3 sequences, about a third being singletons. Sequencing used blood. The receptors originated from a woman older than 75 in good health. CDR3s include the opening cysteine and the closing phenylalanine or tryptophan. The order of the fields is clone size, J gene, V gene, CDR3 protein. Clone sizes are given selectively: once, few, many, or a class where the clone is expanded.

once	TRBJ2-3	TRBV7-2	CASSLGVGGASTDTQCF
.	TRBJ1-2	TRBV5-1	CASSQQTATLSGYTF
.	TRBJ1-6	TRBV4-1	CASSQDLDSLYNSPLHF
few	TRBJ2-6	TRBV2	CASSSDRGPGANVLTF
.	TRBJ2-7	TRBV28	CASSLGRQSHEQYF
.	TRBJ2-1	TRBV29-1	CSVRTDHNEQFF
.	TRBJ2-5	TRBV5-1	CASSLEMGTLGETQYF
few	TRBJ2-7	TRBV27	CASSPGAGGSYEQYF
many	TRBJ2-5	TRBV5-1	CASSLAAETQYF
many	TRBJ2-7	TRBV18	CASSPTRDRRRYEQYF
.	TRBJ1-1	TRBV19	CASSIAGLNTEAFF
many	TRBJ1-2	TRBV28	CASSSLATRGMDGYTF
many	TRBJ2-4	TRBV20-1	CSASTGVAKNIQYF
many	TRBJ1-1	TRBV6-1	CASSEAQGITEAFF
.	TRBJ2-3	TRBV5-1	CASSLGGLAGVGDTQYF
many	TRBJ1-2	TRBV27	CASSQARRQGAGGYTF
many	TRBJ2-7	TRBV28	CASSLWTSSYEQYF
many	TRBJ2-1	TRBV11-2	CASSFGSSSEQFF
.	TRBJ1-4	TRBV5-1	CASSAQGTNEKLFF
.	TRBJ1-4	TRBV3-1	CASSLIGGLDEKLFF
many	TRBJ2-1	TRBV12-3/TRBV12-4	CASSLDTSGSYNEQFF
many	TRBJ1-2	TRBV12-3/TRBV12-4	CASSFSRGLYGYTF
many	TRBJ2-6	TRBV7-9	CASSLVLGAQFSGANVLTF
many	TRBJ2-3	TRBV12-5	CASGTGGITDTQYF
many	TRBJ2-1	TRBV2	CASSEYKRASGRYNEQFF
.	TRBJ1-5	TRBV28	CASSLLGGTGNQPQHF
few	TRBJ2-4	TRBV3-1	CASSYRVAGKNIQYF
many	TRBJ1-1	TRBV15	CATSSVQKGAAFF
many	TRBJ1-4	TRBV7-9	CASSPGQGREKLFF
.	TRBJ1-2	TRBV20-1	CSAVKDGHTF
.	TRBJ2-3	TRBV3-1	CASSRGRLRTDTQYF
many	TRBJ2-7	TRBV20-1	CSAIRVSEQYF
.	TRBJ2-1	TRBV30	CACFRLNEQFF
few	TRBJ1-1	TRBV6-5	CASSRTEGEAFF
many	TRBJ2-3	TRBV4-2	CASSQVALTSTDTQYF
many	TRBJ2-3	TRBV7-9	CASRFTSGTVTQYF
many	TRBJ2-1	TRBV7-2	CASSKKIGLNEQFF
.	TRBJ1-2	TRBV7-8	CASSHTGVGYGYTF
.	TRBJ2-5	TRBV3-1	CASSQDSSAAGQETQYF